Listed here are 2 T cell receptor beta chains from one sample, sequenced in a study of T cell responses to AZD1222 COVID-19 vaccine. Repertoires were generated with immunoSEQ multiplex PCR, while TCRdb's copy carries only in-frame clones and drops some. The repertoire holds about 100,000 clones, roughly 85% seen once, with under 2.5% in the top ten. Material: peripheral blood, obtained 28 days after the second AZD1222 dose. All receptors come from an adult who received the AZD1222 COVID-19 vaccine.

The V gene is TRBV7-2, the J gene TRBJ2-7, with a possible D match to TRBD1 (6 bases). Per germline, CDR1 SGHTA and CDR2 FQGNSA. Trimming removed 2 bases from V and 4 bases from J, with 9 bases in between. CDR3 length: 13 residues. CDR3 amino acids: CASSLKQGYEQYF. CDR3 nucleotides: TGTGCCAGCAGCTTAAAACAGGGATACGAGCAGTACTTC.

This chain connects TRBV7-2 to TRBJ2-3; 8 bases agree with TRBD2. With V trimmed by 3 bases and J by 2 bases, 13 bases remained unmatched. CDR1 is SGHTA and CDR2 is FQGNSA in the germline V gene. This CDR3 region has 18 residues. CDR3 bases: TGTGCCAGCAGCTTCCCTCTCGTGGCTAGCGGGTCCACAGATACGCAGTATTTT. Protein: CASSFPLVASGSTDTQYF.